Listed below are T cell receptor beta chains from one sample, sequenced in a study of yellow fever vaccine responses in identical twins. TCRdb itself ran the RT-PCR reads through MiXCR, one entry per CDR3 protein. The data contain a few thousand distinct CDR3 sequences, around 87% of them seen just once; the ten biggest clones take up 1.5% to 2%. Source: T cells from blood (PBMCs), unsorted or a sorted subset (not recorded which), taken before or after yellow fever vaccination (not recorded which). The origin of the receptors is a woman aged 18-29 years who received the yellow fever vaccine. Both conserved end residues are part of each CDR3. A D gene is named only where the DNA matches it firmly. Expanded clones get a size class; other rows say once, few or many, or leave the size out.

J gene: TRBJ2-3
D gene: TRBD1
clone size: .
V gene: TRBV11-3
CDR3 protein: CASSDRDRVDLTQYF
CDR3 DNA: TGTGCCAGCAGCGACCGGGACAGGGTAGATTTAACGCAGTATTTT

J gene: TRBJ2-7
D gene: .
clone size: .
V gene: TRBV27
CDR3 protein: CASSLYFYEQYF
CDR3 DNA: TGTGCCAGCAGTTTATACTTTTACGAGCAGTACTTC

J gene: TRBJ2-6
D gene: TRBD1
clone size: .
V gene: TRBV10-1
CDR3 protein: CASVTGLDNSAGANVLTF
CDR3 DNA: TGCGCCAGCGTGACAGGGTTGGACAATTCGGCAGGGGCCAACGTCCTGACTTTC

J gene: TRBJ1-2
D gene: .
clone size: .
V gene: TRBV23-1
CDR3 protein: CASMTWRGGAPGYTF
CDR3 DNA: TGCGCCAGCATGACCTGGCGGGGCGGGGCTCCTGGCTACACCTTC

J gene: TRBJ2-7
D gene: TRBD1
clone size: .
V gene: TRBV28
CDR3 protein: CASRGVGGPDSYEQYF
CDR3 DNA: TGTGCCAGCAGGGGAGTAGGGGGCCCAGACTCCTACGAGCAGTACTTC

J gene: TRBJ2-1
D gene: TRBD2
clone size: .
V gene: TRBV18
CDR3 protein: CASSRLAGKVYNEQFF
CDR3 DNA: TGTGCCAGCTCGCGACTAGCGGGAAAGGTATACAATGAGCAGTTCTTC

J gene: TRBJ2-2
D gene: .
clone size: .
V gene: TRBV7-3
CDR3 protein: CASSQDRLTGELFF
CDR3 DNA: TGTGCCAGCAGCCAGGACAGACTCACCGGGGAGCTGTTTTTT

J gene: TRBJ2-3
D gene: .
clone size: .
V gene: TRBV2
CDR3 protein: CASSADYGSSTDTQYF
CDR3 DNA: TGTGCCAGCAGTGCTGACTATGGCAGTAGCACAGATACGCAGTATTTT

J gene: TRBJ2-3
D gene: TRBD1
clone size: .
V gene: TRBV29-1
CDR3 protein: CSVELAGGPDTQYF
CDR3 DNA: TGCAGCGTTGAATTGGCAGGGGGACCAGATACGCAGTATTTT

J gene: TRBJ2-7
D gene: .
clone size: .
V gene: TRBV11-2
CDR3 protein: CASSPSYEQYF
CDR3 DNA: TGTGCCAGCAGCCCATCCTACGAGCAGTACTTC

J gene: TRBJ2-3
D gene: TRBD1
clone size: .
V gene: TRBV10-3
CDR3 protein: CAIKGQEKDTQYF
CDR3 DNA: TGTGCCATAAAGGGACAGGAGAAAGATACGCAGTATTTT

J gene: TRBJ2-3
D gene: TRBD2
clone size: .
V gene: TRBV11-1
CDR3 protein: CASSSFQGLADTDTQYF
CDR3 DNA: TGTGCCAGCAGCTCCTTTCAGGGACTAGCTGACACAGATACGCAGTATTTT

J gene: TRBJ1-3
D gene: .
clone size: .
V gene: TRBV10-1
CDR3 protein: CASSPAWTGNTIYF
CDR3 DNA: TGCGCCAGCAGTCCCGCCTGGACGGGAAACACCATATATTTT

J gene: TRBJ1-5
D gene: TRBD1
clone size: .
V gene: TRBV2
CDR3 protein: CASMMDRGNQPQHF
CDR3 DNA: TGTGCCAGCATGATGGACAGGGGCAATCAGCCCCAGCATTTT

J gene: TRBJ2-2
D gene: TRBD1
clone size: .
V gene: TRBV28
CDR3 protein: CACNLQGVGTGELFF
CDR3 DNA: TGTGCCTGCAATCTACAGGGGGTTGGCACCGGGGAGCTGTTTTTT

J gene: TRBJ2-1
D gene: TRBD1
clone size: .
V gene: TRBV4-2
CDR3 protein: CASSQDPDRGNEQFF
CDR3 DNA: TGTGCCAGCAGCCAAGACCCCGACAGGGGCAATGAGCAGTTCTTC

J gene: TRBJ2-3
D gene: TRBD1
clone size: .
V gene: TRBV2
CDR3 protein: CASIQDRDTDTQYF
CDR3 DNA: TGTGCCAGCATTCAGGACAGGGACACAGATACGCAGTATTTT

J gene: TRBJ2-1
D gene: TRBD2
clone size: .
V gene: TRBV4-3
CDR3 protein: CASSQSITGTSGNEQFF
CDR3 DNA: TGCGCCAGCAGCCAAAGTATTACCGGGACTAGCGGTAATGAGCAGTTCTTC

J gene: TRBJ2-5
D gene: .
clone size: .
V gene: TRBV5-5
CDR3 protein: CASSWSRTQYF
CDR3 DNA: TGTGCCAGCAGCTGGAGTCGGACCCAGTACTTC

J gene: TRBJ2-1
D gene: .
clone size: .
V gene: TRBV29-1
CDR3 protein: CSVGRSANEQFF
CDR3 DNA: TGCAGCGTTGGAAGGTCGGCCAATGAGCAGTTCTTC

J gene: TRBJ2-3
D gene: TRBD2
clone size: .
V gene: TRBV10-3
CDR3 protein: CAISESGLAGVTDTQYF
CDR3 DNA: TGTGCCATCAGTGAGTCGGGACTAGCGGGGGTCACAGATACGCAGTATTTT

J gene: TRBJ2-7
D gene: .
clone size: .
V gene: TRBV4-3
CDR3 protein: CASSQDERVLGEQYF
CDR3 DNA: TGCGCCAGCAGCCAAGATGAGAGGGTCCTAGGCGAGCAGTACTTC

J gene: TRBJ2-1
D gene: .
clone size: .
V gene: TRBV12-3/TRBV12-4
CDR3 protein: CASSLGFGSYNEQFF
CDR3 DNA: TGTGCCAGCAGTCTCGGGTTCGGTTCCTACAATGAACAGTTCTTC

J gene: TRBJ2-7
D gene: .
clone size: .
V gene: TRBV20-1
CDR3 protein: CSASLDGRNYEQYF
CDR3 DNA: TGCAGTGCTAGTTTGGACGGAAGAAACTACGAGCAGTACTTC

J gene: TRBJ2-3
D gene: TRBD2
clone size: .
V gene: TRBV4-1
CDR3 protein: CASSQDFAGASDTQYF
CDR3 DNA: TGCGCCAGCAGCCAAGATTTCGCGGGAGCCTCAGATACGCAGTATTTT

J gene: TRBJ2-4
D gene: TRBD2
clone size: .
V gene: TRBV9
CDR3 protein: CASSDSGGATKNIQYF
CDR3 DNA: TGTGCCAGCAGCGATAGCGGGGGGGCCACCAAAAACATTCAGTACTTC

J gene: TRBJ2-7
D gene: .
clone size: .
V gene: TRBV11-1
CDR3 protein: CASSLARGDGRKTYEQYF
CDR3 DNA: TGTGCCAGCAGCTTAGCGAGAGGGGACGGACGGAAGACCTACGAGCAGTACTTC

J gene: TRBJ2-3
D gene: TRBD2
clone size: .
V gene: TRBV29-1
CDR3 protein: CSARTSGFTDTQYF
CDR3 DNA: TGCAGCGCCCGGACTAGCGGGTTCACAGATACGCAGTATTTT

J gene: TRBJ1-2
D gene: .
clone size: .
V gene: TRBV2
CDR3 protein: CASSSGINYGYTF
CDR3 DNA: TGTGCCAGCAGTTCAGGGATTAACTATGGCTACACCTTC

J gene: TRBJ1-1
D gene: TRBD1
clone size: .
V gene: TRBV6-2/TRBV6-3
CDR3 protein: CASRKTGDTEAFF
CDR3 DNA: TGTGCCAGCAGAAAAACAGGGGACACTGAAGCTTTCTTT

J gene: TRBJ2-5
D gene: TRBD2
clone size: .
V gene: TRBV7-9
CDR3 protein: CASSGRLAGNKETQYF
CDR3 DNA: TGTGCCAGCAGCGGCAGACTAGCGGGAAACAAAGAGACCCAGTACTTC

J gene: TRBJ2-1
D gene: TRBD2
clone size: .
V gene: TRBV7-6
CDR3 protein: CASSLGLAGVQEQFF
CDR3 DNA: TGTGCCAGCAGCTTAGGACTAGCGGGAGTCCAAGAGCAGTTCTTC

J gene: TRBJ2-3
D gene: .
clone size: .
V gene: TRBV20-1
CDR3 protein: CSARVEGGTDTQYF
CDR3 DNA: TGCAGTGCTAGAGTGGAGGGAGGAACAGATACGCAGTATTTT

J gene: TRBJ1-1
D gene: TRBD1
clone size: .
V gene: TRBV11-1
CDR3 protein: CASSLGQGVDTEAFF
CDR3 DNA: TGTGCCAGCAGCTTAGGCCAGGGGGTGGACACTGAAGCTTTCTTT

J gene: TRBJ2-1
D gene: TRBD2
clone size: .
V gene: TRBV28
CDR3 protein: CASLGGGVSGNEQFF
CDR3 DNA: TGTGCCAGCCTTGGCGGGGGGGTTTCAGGCAATGAGCAGTTCTTC

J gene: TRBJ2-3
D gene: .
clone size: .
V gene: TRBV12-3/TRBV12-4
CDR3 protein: CASTTHDTDTQYF
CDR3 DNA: TGTGCCAGCACCACACATGATACAGATACGCAGTATTTT

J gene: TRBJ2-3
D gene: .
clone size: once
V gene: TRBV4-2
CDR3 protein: CASSQGLSSTDTQYF
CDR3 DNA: TGTGCCAGCAGCCAAGGACTGTCTAGCACAGATACGCAGTATTTT

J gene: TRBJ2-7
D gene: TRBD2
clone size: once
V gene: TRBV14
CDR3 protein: CASSQIRAGEQYF
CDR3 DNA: TGTGCCAGCAGCCAAATAAGAGCGGGAGAGCAGTACTTC

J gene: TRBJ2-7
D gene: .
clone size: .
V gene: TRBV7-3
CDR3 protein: CASSLVTRAEQYF
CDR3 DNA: TGTGCCAGCAGCTTAGTCACGCGCGCCGAGCAGTACTTC

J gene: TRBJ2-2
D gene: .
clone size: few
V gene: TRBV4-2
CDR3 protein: CASSGLDTGELFF
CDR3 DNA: TGTGCCAGCAGCGGCCTGGACACCGGGGAGCTGTTTTTT

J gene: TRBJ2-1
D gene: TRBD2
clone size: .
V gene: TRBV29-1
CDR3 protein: CSVDGLAGYNEQFF
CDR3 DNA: TGCAGCGTTGACGGATTAGCGGGATACAATGAGCAGTTCTTC

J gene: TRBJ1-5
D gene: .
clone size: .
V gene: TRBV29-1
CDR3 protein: CSVVVGPGDQPQHF
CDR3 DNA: TGCAGCGTTGTTGTGGGGCCAGGGGATCAGCCCCAGCATTTT

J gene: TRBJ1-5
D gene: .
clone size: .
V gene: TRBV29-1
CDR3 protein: CSVAGLNQPQHF
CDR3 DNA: TGCAGCGTTGCAGGGCTAAATCAGCCCCAGCATTTT

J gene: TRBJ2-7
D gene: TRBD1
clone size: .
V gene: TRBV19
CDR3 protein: CASRDRSYEQYF
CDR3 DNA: TGTGCCAGCAGGGACAGGTCCTACGAGCAGTACTTC

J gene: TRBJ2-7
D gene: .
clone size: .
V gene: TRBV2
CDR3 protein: CASSRQSSYEQYF
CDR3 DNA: TGTGCCAGCAGTCGACAGAGCTCCTACGAGCAGTACTTC

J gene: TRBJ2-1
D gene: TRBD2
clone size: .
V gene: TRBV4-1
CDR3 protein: CASSLSGGQDNEQFF
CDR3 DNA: TGCGCCAGCAGCCTCAGCGGGGGGCAGGACAATGAGCAGTTCTTC

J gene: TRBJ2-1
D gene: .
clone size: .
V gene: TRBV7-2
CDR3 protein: CASSLAVREQFF
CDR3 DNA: TGTGCCAGCAGCTTAGCAGTTAGAGAGCAGTTCTTC

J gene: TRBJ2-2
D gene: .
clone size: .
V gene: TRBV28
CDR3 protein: CASSLARKNTGELFF
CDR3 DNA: TGTGCCAGCAGTTTAGCCCGGAAAAACACCGGGGAGCTGTTTTTT

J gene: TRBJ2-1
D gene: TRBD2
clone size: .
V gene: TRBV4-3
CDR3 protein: CASSKPGLAVNEQFF
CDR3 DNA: TGCGCCAGCAGCAAGCCGGGACTAGCTGTCAATGAGCAGTTCTTC

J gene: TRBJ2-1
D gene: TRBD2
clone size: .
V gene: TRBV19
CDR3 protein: CASTPRGLADNEQFF
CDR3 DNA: TGTGCCAGTACCCCTAGGGGACTAGCGGACAATGAGCAGTTCTTC

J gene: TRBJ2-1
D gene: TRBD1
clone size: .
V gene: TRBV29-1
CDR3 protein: CSAEGQDNEQFF
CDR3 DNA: TGCAGCGCCGAAGGACAGGACAATGAGCAGTTCTTC